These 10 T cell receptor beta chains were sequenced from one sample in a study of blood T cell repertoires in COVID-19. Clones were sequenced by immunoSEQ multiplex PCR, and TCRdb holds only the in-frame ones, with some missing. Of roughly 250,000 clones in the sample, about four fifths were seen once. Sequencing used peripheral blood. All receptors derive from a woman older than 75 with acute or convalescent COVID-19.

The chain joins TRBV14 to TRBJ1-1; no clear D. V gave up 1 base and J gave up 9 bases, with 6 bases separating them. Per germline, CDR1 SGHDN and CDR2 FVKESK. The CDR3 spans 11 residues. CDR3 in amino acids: CASSQGAKAFF. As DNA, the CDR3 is TGTGCCAGCAGCCAAGGGGCCAAAGCTTTCTTT.

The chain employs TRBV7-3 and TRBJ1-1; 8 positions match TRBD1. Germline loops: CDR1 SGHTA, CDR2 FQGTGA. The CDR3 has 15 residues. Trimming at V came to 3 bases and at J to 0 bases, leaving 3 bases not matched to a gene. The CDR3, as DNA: TGTGCCAGCAGCTTGGACAGGGTTATGAACACTGAAGCTTTCTTT. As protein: CASSLDRVMNTEAFF.

CDR3 region: CASSLGSGAGQPQHF. CDR3 coding DNA: TGTGCCAGCAGCTTGGGGAGCGGGGCGGGTCAGCCCCAGCATTTT. This chain joins TRBV7-9 and TRBJ1-5, with D tentatively TRBD1 (5 bases). CDR1 SEHNR and CDR2 FQNEAQ come from the germline V gene (reference sequence). Trimming left V 3 bases short and J 6 bases short, with 15 bases between. There are 15 residues in the CDR3.

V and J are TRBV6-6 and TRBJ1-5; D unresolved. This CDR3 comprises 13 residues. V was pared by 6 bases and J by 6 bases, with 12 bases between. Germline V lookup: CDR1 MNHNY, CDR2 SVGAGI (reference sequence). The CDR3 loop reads CASRTEKVQPQHF. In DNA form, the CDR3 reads TGTGCCAGCAGAACGGAGAAGGTTCAGCCCCAGCATTTT.

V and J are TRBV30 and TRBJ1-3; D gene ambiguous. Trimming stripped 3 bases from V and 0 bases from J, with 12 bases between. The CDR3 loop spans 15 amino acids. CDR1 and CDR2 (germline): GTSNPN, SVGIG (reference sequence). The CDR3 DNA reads TGTGCCTGGAGCGCGTTCCTAAGCTCTGGAAACACCATATATTTT. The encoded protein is CAWSAFLSSGNTIYF.

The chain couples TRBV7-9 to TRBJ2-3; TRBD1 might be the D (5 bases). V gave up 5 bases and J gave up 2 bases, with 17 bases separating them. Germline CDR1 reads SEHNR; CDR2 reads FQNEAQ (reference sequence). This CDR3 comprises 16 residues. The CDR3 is CASSLRWGSDTDTQYF. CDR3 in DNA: TGTGCCAGCAGCCTAAGGTGGGGCTCGGACACAGATACGCAGTATTTT.

The CDR3 protein is CATSRDSASTDTQYF. The CDR3 DNA follows: TGTGCCACCAGCAGAGATAGCGCTAGCACAGATACGCAGTATTTT. V is TRBV15 and J is TRBJ2-3, with a possible D match to TRBD2 (5 bases). The CDR3 runs to 15 residues. The V gene lost 0 bases and the J gene lost 0 bases, with 7 bases spanning the gap. Germline V gives CDR1 LNHNV, CDR2 YYDKDF (reference sequence).

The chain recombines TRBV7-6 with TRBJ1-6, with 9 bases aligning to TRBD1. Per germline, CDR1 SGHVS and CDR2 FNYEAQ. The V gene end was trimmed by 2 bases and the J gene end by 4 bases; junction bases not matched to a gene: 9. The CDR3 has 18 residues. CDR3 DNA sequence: TGTGCCAGCAGCTTAAACGGACAGGGGATCGGGTATAATTCACCCCTCCACTTT. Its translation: CASSLNGQGIGYNSPLHF.

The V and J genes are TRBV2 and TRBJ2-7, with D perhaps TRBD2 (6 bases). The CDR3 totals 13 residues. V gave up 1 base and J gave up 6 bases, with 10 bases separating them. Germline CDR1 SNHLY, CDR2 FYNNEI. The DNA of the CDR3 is TGTGCCAGCAGTGAAGGGAGGGCGGGCGAGCAGTACTTC. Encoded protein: CASSEGRAGEQYF.

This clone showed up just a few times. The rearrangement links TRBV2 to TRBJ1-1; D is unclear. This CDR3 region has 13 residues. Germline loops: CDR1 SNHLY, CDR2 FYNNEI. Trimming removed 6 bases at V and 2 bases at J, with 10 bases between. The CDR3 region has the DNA TGTGCCAGCAGGGAGTCAGTAAACACTGAAGCTTTCTTT. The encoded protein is CASRESVNTEAFF. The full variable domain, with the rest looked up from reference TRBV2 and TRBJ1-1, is EPEVTQTPSHQVTQMGQEVILRCVPISNHLYFYWYRQILGQKVEFLVSFYNNEISEKSEIFDDQFSVERPDGSNFTLKIRSTKLEDSAMYFCASRESVNTEAFFGQGTRLTVV.